These T cell receptor beta chains were read from a single sample in a study of T cells after yellow fever vaccination. TCRdb re-derived calls from the 5' RACE reads in MiXCR, one entry per CDR3 protein. The sample lists a few hundred thousand distinct CDR3 sequences; roughly 3.5% were seen once. Sequencing was performed on PBMCs, taken on the day of the yellow fever booster vaccination. All receptors derive from a man aged 18 to 29 who received the YFV17D yellow fever vaccine. Both conserved end residues are part of each CDR3. Each record gives: J gene, D gene, clone size, V gene, CDR3 protein, CDR3 DNA. The D gene is left open where the match is weak. Clone size, where shown, is once, few, many, or a class for clones that have expanded.

TRBJ1-1,TRBD1,NA,TRBV9,CASSVVDRGNTEAFF,TGTGCCAGCAGCGTAGTGGACAGGGGCAACACTGAAGCTTTCTTT
TRBJ2-7,NA,many,TRBV20-1,CSVTDLTYEQYF,TGCAGCGTCACCGACCTTACTTACGAGCAGTACTTC
TRBJ2-6,TRBD1,few,TRBV11-2,CASRSIRTGKYNSGANVLTF,TGTGCCAGCAGAAGCATTAGGACAGGCAAATACAATTCTGGGGCCAACGTCCTGACTTTC
TRBJ2-3,TRBD2,many,TRBV7-2,CASSFVGGGTDTQYF,TGTGCCAGCAGCTTCGTCGGCGGGGGAACAGATACGCAGTATTTT
TRBJ2-3,TRBD2,NA,TRBV6-5,CASRPTSGGRYTQYF,TGTGCCAGCAGGCCTACTAGCGGGGGGAGGTATACGCAGTATTTT
TRBJ2-3,NA,many,TRBV3-1,CASSPKPRADLSTDTQYF,TGTGCCAGCAGCCCTAAACCGAGGGCTGACCTCAGCACAGATACGCAGTATTTT
TRBJ2-1,NA,few,TRBV20-1,CSAQNNRDRDEQFF,TGCAGCGCACAGAACAACAGGGACCGCGATGAGCAGTTCTTC
TRBJ2-7,NA,many,TRBV5-1,CASSTGTGSYEQYF,TGCGCCAGCAGCACCGGGACGGGGTCCTACGAGCAGTACTTC
TRBJ2-5,NA,many,TRBV7-8,CASSSLSGSKPETQYF,TGTGCCAGCAGCTCCCTCAGCGGGTCGAAGCCGGAGACCCAGTACTTC
TRBJ2-1,NA,NA,TRBV20-1,CSAIDRLAPHEQFF,TGCAGTGCCATCGATAGGCTAGCGCCTCACGAGCAGTTCTTC
TRBJ1-2,NA,many,TRBV29-1,CSGGQGLYGYTF,TGCAGCGGTGGGCAGGGGCTATATGGCTACACCTTC
TRBJ2-1,NA,many,TRBV11-2,CASSLPSAYNEQFF,TGTGCCAGCAGCTTACCTAGCGCCTACAATGAGCAGTTCTTC
TRBJ2-2,TRBD1,many,TRBV25-1,CASSEWGTVNTGELFF,TGTGCCAGCAGTGAATGGGGGACAGTGAACACCGGGGAGCTGTTTTTT
TRBJ1-1,NA,NA,TRBV19,CASRQGVTEAFF,TGTGCCAGTAGACAGGGAGTCACTGAAGCTTTCTTT
TRBJ2-6,TRBD1,NA,TRBV5-5,CASSLQGTYGANVLTF,TGTGCCAGCAGCTTACAGGGGACGTACGGGGCCAACGTCCTGACTTTC
TRBJ2-1,NA,many,TRBV18,CASSPRTYNEQFF,TGTGCCAGCTCACCAAGGACATACAATGAGCAGTTCTTC
TRBJ2-5,TRBD2,many,TRBV5-1,CASGDSGGGETQYF,TGCGCCAGCGGAGACAGCGGCGGGGGGGAGACCCAGTACTTC
TRBJ2-3,TRBD2,many,TRBV7-2,CASRRLAGNTDTQYF,TGTGCCAGCAGACGACTAGCGGGGAACACAGATACGCAGTATTTT
TRBJ2-3,NA,many,TRBV18,CASSPMDAFTQYF,TGTGCCAGCTCACCGATGGACGCCTTTACGCAGTATTTT
TRBJ2-5,NA,NA,TRBV11-3,CASSLGSWGAGQETQYF,TGTGCCAGCAGCTTAGGCTCGTGGGGGGCGGGCCAAGAGACCCAGTACTTC
TRBJ2-7,NA,few,TRBV25-1,CASSEYGARYEQYF,TGTGCCAGCAGTGAGTACGGGGCTCGCTACGAGCAGTACTTC
TRBJ2-5,NA,many,TRBV7-8,CASSQQYF,TGTGCCAGCAGCCAGCAGTACTTC
TRBJ2-4,NA,few,TRBV6-1,CASTSSPSAKNIQYF,TGTGCCAGCACTTCTAGTCCGTCAGCCAAAAACATTCAGTACTTC
TRBJ2-5,TRBD1,NA,TRBV5-1,CASSLAVTGGYQETQYF,TGCGCCAGCAGCTTGGCGGTGACAGGGGGGTACCAAGAGACCCAGTACTTC
TRBJ2-1,TRBD1,many,TRBV12-3/TRBV12-4,CASSLTGVHEQFF,TGTGCCAGCAGCCTGACAGGGGTTCATGAGCAGTTCTTC
TRBJ1-2,NA,many,TRBV18,CASSPEGLYGYTF,TGTGCCAGCTCACCGGAGGGATTATATGGCTACACCTTC
TRBJ2-3,NA,many,TRBV5-6,CASSAWTIDTQYF,TGTGCCAGCAGCGCCTGGACTATAGATACGCAGTATTTT
TRBJ2-1,TRBD2,NA,TRBV7-2,CASSPRTSFVYNEQFF,TGTGCCAGCAGCCCGAGGACTAGCTTCGTGTACAATGAGCAGTTCTTC
TRBJ1-4,NA,many,TRBV5-1,CASKMTVGNEKLFF,TGCGCCAGCAAAATGACAGTCGGGAATGAAAAACTGTTTTTT
TRBJ2-5,NA,NA,TRBV11-2,CASSLGGGAIQETQYF,TGTGCCAGCAGCTTAGGAGGCGGGGCAATCCAAGAGACCCAGTACTTC
TRBJ2-3,TRBD2,many,TRBV7-9,CAIAQRGDSTDTQYF,TGTGCCATCGCCCAGCGGGGAGATAGCACAGATACGCAGTATTTT
TRBJ2-5,NA,NA,TRBV10-2,CASRWLGGDRETQYF,TGCGCCAGCAGATGGTTAGGGGGGGACAGAGAGACCCAGTACTTC
TRBJ2-3,TRBD2,many,TRBV20-1,CSAPAGVPWDTQYF,TGCAGTGCTCCAGCGGGGGTCCCTTGGGATACGCAGTATTTT
TRBJ2-4,NA,NA,TRBV18,CASSPGGYNIQYF,TGTGCCAGCTCACCAGGGGGCTATAACATTCAGTACTTC
TRBJ2-5,NA,many,TRBV11-2,CASSTRDPRSPKTQYF,TGTGCCAGCAGCACACGGGACCCAAGGTCTCCAAAGACCCAGTACTTC
TRBJ2-7,NA,NA,TRBV30,CAWGGSSYEQYF,TGTGCCTGGGGGGGGAGCTCCTACGAGCAGTACTTC
TRBJ2-1,NA,many,TRBV5-1,CASSLGPPDEQFF,TGCGCCAGCAGCTTGGGACCGCCCGATGAGCAGTTCTTC
TRBJ2-3,NA,once,TRBV2,CASSKFRLRGPTDKQYF,TGTGCCAGCAGTAAATTCCGGTTACGGGGGCCCACAGATAAGCAGTATTTT
TRBJ2-1,NA,few,TRBV5-6,CASSLFLRGGGNEQFF,TGTGCCAGCAGCTTGTTCCTGAGAGGGGGAGGCAATGAGCAGTTCTTC
TRBJ2-7,NA,NA,TRBV7-2,CASSLSSTYEQYF,TGTGCCAGCAGCTTAAGCTCCACCTACGAGCAGTACTTC
TRBJ1-1,NA,NA,TRBV6-2/TRBV6-3,CASSSMLANTEAFF,TGTGCCAGCAGTTCGATGCTGGCGAACACTGAAGCTTTCTTT
TRBJ2-7,TRBD1,many,TRBV9,CASSVTGSSYEQYF,TGTGCCAGCAGCGTGACAGGGAGCTCCTACGAGCAGTACTTC
TRBJ2-7,TRBD2,many,TRBV5-1,CASTRSGGTTIEQYF,TGCGCCAGCACCCGCTCGGGGGGGACTACAATCGAGCAGTACTTC
TRBJ2-1,NA,many,TRBV7-2,CASSPRRLSDEQFF,TGTGCCAGCAGCCCTCGCAGGCTAAGTGATGAGCAGTTCTTC
TRBJ2-3,TRBD2,few,TRBV2,CASSEDPGLQTDTQYF,TGTGCCAGCAGTGAGGACCCGGGACTACAGACAGATACGCAGTATTTT
TRBJ1-6,NA,few,TRBV20-1,CSADSLYNSPLHF,TGCAGTGCCGACAGCCTATATAATTCACCCCTCCACTTT
TRBJ2-3,NA,NA,TRBV7-6,CASSLRGTPADTQYF,TGTGCCAGCAGCTTACGGGGGACCCCCGCAGATACGCAGTATTTT
TRBJ1-4,TRBD1,many,TRBV7-2,CASSWDRGGEKLFF,TGTGCCAGCAGCTGGGACAGGGGAGGTGAAAAACTGTTTTTT